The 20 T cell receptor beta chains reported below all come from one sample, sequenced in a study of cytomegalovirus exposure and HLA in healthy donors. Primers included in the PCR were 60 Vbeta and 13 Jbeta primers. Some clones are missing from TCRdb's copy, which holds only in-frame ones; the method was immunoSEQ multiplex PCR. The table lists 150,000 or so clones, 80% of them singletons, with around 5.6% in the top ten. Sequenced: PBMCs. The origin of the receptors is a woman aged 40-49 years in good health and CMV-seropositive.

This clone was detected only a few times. CDR3 sequence (DNA): TGTGCCAGCAGTTTAAATCCTTGGGGGGGGGAGACGGCCTACGAGCAGTACTTC. It translates to CASSLNPWGGETAYEQYF. The chain combines TRBV28 with TRBJ2-7, with TRBD2 identical over 7 bases. Germline trimming cut 2 bases from V and 2 bases from J; bases unmatched to any gene: 15. Germline CDR1 is MDHEN and CDR2 is SYDVKM. The CDR3 is 18 amino acids.

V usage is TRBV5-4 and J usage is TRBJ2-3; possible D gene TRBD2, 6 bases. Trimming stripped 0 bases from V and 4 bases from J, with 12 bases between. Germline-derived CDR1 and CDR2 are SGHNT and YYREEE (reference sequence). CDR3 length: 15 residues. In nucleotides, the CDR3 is TGTGCCAGCAGCTTGGCCTCGAGACTAGCAGATACGCAGTATTTT. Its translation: CASSLASRLADTQYF.

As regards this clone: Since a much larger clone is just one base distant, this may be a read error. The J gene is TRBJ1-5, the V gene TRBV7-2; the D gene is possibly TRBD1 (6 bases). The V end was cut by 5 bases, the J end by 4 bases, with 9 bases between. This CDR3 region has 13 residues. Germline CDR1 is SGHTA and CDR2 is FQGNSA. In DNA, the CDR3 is TGTGCCAGCAGCCGAACAGGGAATCAGCCCCAGCATTTT. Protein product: CASSRTGNQPQHF.

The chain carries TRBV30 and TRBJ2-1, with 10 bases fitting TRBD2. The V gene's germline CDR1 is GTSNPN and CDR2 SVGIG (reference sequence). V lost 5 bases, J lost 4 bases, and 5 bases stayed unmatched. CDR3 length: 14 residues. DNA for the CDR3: TGTGCCTGGGGTAGCGGGAGGAATTACAATGAGCAGTTCTTC. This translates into CAWGSGRNYNEQFF.

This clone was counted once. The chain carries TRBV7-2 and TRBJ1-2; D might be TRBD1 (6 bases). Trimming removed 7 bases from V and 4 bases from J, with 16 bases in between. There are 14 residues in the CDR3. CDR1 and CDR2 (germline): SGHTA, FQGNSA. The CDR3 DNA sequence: TGTGCCAGCAACCCAGCGGGGGCAGGCTATGGCTACACCTTC. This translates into CASNPAGAGYGYTF. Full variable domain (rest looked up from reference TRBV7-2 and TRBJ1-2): GAGVSQSPSNKVTEKGKDVELRCDPISGHTALYWYRQSLGQGLEFLIYFQGNSAPDKSGLPSDRFSAERTGGSVSTLTIQRTQQEDSAVYLCASNPAGAGYGYTFGSGTRLTVV.

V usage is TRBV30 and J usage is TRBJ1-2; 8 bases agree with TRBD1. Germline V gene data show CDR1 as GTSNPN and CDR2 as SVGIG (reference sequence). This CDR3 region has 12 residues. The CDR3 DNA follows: TGTGTGACAGGGGTAGGAGGATATGGCTACACCTTC. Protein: CVTGVGGYGYTF.

CDR3: CASSYRGSNQPQHF. CDR3 DNA: TGTGCCAGCAGTTACAGGGGGAGCAATCAGCCCCAGCATTTT. The rearrangement joins TRBV2 to TRBJ1-5; 8 bases are shared with TRBD1. In germline, CDR1 is SNHLY, CDR2 FYNNEI. The junction had 1 base not matched to a gene; V was cut back by 5 bases and J by 1 base. This CDR3 is 14 amino acids long.

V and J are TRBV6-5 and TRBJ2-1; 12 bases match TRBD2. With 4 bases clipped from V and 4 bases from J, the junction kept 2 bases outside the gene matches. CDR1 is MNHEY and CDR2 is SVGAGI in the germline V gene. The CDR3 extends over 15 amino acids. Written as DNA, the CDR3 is TGTGCCAGCAGTTTGACTAGCGGGAGTTACAATGAGCAGTTCTTC. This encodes CASSLTSGSYNEQFF.

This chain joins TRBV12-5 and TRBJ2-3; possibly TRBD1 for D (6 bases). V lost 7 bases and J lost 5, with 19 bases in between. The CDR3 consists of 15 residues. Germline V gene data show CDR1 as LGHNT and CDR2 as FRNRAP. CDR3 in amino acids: CASDPPTGGRDTQYF. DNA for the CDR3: TGTGCTAGTGACCCCCCGACAGGAGGCCGAGATACGCAGTATTTT.

CDR3 coding DNA: TGTGCCTGGAGTTTGGAGGAGGTTGGGTACGAGCAGTACTTC. Translation: CAWSLEEVGYEQYF. This chain joins TRBV30 and TRBJ2-7, with D maybe TRBD2 (5 bases). The germline V gene encodes CDR1 GTSNPN and CDR2 SVGIG (reference sequence). The CDR3 extends over 14 amino acids. The V end was cut by 2 bases, the J end by 4 bases, with 15 bases between.

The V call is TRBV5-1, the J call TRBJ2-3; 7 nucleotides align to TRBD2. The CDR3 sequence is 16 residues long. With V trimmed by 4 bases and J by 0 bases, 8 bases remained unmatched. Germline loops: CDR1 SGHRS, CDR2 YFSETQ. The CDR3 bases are TGCGCCAGCAGCCGTTTACTAGCGCCAAGCACAGATACGCAGTATTTT. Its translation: CASSRLLAPSTDTQYF.

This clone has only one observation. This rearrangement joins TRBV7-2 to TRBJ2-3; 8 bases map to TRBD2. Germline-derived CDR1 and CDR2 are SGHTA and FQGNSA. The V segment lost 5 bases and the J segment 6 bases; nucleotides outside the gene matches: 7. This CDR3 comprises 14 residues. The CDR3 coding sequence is TGTGCCAGCAGCCCCGGGACTAGTAAGGATACGCAGTATTTT. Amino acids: CASSPGTSKDTQYF.

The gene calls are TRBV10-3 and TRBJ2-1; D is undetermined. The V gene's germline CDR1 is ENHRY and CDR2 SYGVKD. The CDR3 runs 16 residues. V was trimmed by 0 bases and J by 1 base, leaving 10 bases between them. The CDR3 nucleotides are TGTGCCATCAGTGAGTCGAATCCGGGTTCCTACAATGAGCAGTTCTTC. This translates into CAISESNPGSYNEQFF.

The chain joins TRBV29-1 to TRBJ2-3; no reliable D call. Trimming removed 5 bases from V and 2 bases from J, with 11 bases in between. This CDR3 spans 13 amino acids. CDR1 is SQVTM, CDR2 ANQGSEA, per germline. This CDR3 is CSVFSSPTDTQYF. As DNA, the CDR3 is TGCAGCGTTTTTAGCAGTCCCACAGATACGCAGTATTTT.

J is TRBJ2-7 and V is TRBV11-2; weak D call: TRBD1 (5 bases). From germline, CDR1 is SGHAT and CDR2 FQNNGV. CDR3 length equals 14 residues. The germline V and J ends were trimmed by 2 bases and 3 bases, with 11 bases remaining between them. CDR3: CASSLIGAVYEQYF. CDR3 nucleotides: TGTGCCAGCAGCTTAATTGGGGCGGTCTACGAGCAGTACTTC.

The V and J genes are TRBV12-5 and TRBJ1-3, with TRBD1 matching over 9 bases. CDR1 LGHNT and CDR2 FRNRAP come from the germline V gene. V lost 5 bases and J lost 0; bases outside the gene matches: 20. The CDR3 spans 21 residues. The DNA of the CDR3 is TGTGCTAGTGGTAGTACCTCGAGGACAGGGGTCCTATCGAGCTCTGGAAACACCATATATTTT. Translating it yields CASGSTSRTGVLSSSGNTIYF.

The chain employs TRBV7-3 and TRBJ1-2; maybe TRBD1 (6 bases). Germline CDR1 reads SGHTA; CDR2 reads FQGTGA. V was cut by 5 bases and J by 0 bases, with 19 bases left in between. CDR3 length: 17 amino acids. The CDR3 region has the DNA TGTGCCAGCAGCCCTCCCCGACGACAGGTAGCTAACTATGGCTACACCTTC. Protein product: CASSPPRRQVANYGYTF.

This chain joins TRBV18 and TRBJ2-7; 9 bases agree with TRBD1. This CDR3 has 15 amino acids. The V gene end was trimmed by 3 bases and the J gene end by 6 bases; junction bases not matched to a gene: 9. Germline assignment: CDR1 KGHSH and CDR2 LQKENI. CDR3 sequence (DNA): TGTGCCAGCTCACCGGGAGGGACAGGGCTAAGCGAGCAGTACTTC. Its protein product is CASSPGGTGLSEQYF. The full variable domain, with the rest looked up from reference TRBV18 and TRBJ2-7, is NAGVMQNPRHLVRRRGQEARLRCSPMKGHSHVYWYRQLPEEGLKFMVYLQKENIIDESGMPKERFSAEFPKEGPSILRIQQVVRGDSAAYFCASSPGGTGLSEQYFGPGTRLTVT.

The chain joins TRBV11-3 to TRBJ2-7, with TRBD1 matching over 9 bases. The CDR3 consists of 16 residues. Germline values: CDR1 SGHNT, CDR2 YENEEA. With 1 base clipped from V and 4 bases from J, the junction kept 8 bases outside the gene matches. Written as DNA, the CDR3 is TGTGCCAGCAGCTTAGGGGACAGGGTAGTTGTATACGAGCAGTACTTC. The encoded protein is CASSLGDRVVVYEQYF. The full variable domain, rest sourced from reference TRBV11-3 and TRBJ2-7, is EAGVVQSPRYKIIEKKQPVAFWCNPISGHNTLYWYLQNLGQGPELLIRYENEEAVDDSQLPKDRFSAERLKGVDSTLKIQPAELGDSAVYLCASSLGDRVVVYEQYFGPGTRLTVT.

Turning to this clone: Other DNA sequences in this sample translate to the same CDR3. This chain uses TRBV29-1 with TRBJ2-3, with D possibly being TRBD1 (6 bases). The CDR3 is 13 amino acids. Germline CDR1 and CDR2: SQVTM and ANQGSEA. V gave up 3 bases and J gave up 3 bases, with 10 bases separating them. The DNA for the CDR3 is TGCAGCGTTGACCCCAGGGGAACAGATACGCAGTATTTT. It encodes CSVDPRGTDTQYF.